This T cell receptor (beta chain) was captured in a study of blood T cell repertoires in COVID-19. As for the study in general: Acute and convalescent COVID-19 specimens originated in the United States, Italy and Spain. PBMCs, B-cell-depleted T cells, or T cells provided the cDNA or gDNA that made up the material.

Source study methods: Cell counts per sample came from amplifying reference gene primers. Generated by immunoSEQ multiplex PCR, the TCRdb table keeps only in-frame clones and is missing some. Clonal size and the V and J genes are those of that table, whereas D and trimming came from the DNA. The sample records approximately 350,000 clones, 88% being singletons. The Seattle patients joined while their infection was active and were tracked longitudinally afterward. The CDR3 totals 13 residues. The germline V and J ends were trimmed by 6 bases and 4 bases, with 12 bases remaining between them. CDR1 is SNHLY, CDR2 FYNNEI, per germline.

This TCR derives from a woman in her sixties or seventies with COVID-19, enrolled during active disease. Source material: peripheral blood. The V and J genes are TRBV2 and TRBJ1-1; maybe TRBD1 (5 bases). The CDR3 coding sequence is TGTGCCAGCAGGAGTTGGGGCAGCACTGAAGCTTTCTTT. Translated, it gives CASRSWGSTEAFF.